These T cell receptor beta chains were read from a single sample in a study of vaccination effects on CD4 cells after COVID-19. Clones were sequenced by immunoSEQ multiplex PCR, and TCRdb holds only the in-frame ones, with some missing. The table records some 40,000 clones, 70% to 85% of them present only once. Antigens for these TCRs are unknown. Here the sequenced sample was CD4+ T cells from PBMCs cultured with HCoV-NL63 spike peptides, taken after COVID-19 vaccination. All receptors come from a human donor who received a COVID-19 vaccine. Some clones in this sample may be carry-over from other donors' samples. CDR3s include the opening cysteine and the closing phenylalanine or tryptophan. Each record gives: CDR3 protein, CDR3 DNA, V gene, J gene, D gene, clone size. The D gene is left open where the match is weak. Rows give clone size only sometimes, using once, few, many, or a class for an expanded clone.

CASSFAYPGDTQYF,TGTGCCAGCAGTTTTGCCTACCCGGGGGATACGCAGTATTTT,TRBV28,TRBJ2-3,.,.
CASSAGTARIYGYTF,TGTGCCAGCAGCGCCGGGACCGCCCGGATCTATGGCTACACCTTC,TRBV5-8,TRBJ1-2,.,.
CASSQEQGNYGYTF,TGCGCCAGCAGCCAAGAACAGGGGAACTATGGCTACACCTTC,TRBV4-3,TRBJ1-2,TRBD1,.
CATKRGGTDTQYF,TGTGCCACCAAGCGGGGGGGCACAGATACGCAGTATTTT,TRBV28,TRBJ2-3,TRBD2,.
CASSQRYGGTNYGYTF,TGCGCCAGCAGCCAAAGGTACGGCGGGACTAACTATGGCTACACCTTC,TRBV4-1,TRBJ1-2,.,.
CASRQGFDNSPLHF,TGTGCCAGCAGACAGGGTTTCGACAATTCACCCCTCCACTTT,TRBV6-4,TRBJ1-6,.,.
CATSDSRQGPIGYTF,TGTGCCACCAGTGATTCCCGACAGGGTCCGATTGGCTACACCTTC,TRBV24-1,TRBJ1-2,TRBD1,once
CASIRQGNRPQHF,TGTGCCAGCATACGACAGGGGAACAGGCCCCAGCATTTT,TRBV6-5,TRBJ1-5,TRBD1,.
CASANTLNTEAFF,TGTGCCTCCGCCAACACCCTGAACACTGAAGCTTTCTTT,TRBV10-3,TRBJ1-1,.,.
CASIQRDRSYNEQFF,TGTGCCAGCATACAGAGGGACAGATCCTACAATGAGCAGTTCTTC,TRBV6-5,TRBJ2-1,TRBD1,.
CASSLEGGRDTQYF,TGCGCCAGCAGCTTGGAGGGGGGTCGGGATACGCAGTATTTT,TRBV5-1,TRBJ2-3,.,.
CAVTRQGRTEAFF,TGTGCCGTAACCAGACAGGGACGGACTGAAGCTTTCTTT,TRBV12-3/TRBV12-4,TRBJ1-1,TRBD1,.
CASSLPSGGGADTQYF,TGCGCCAGCAGCTTGCCTAGCGGGGGGGGAGCAGATACGCAGTATTTT,TRBV5-1,TRBJ2-3,TRBD2,.
CASSLIQARGYTF,TGTGCCAGCAGTTTAATACAGGCGAGGGGCTACACCTTC,TRBV12-3/TRBV12-4,TRBJ1-2,.,.
CASSYSTITNTEAFF,TGTGCCAGCAGTTACTCGACCATTACGAACACTGAAGCTTTCTTT,TRBV6-5,TRBJ1-1,.,.
CASSLTVNEQFF,TGTGCCAGCAGCTTAACGGTAAATGAGCAGTTCTTC,TRBV5-5,TRBJ2-1,.,few
CASSVRNSMTILPHQPQHF,TGTGCCAGCAGCGTACGGAACTCCATGACCATTCTACCCCATCAGCCCCAGCATTTT,TRBV21-1,TRBJ1-5,.,.
CASGYRVTDTQYF,TGTGCCAGCGGCTACAGGGTCACCGATACGCAGTATTTT,TRBV27,TRBJ2-3,.,.
CASSLFSGGGGGGYTF,TGTGCCAGCAGCTTGTTCTCAGGGGGCGGAGGAGGAGGCTACACCTTC,TRBV7-9,TRBJ1-2,TRBD1,few
CASGGDNLLVQYF,TGTGCCAGTGGGGGGGACAACTTACTCGTTCAGTACTTC,TRBV19,TRBJ2-4,.,.
CASSEGTSGGSETQYF,TGTGCCAGCAGTGAAGGGACTAGCGGGGGGTCAGAGACCCAGTACTTC,TRBV2,TRBJ2-5,TRBD2,.
CASSFNWGTEAFF,TGTGCCAGCAGTTTTAATTGGGGGACTGAAGCTTTCTTT,TRBV25-1,TRBJ1-1,.,.
CAIRTGVNTEAFF,TGTGCCATCAGGACAGGGGTGAACACTGAAGCTTTCTTT,TRBV10-3,TRBJ1-1,TRBD1,.
CAISEGANTQYF,TGTGCCATCAGTGAAGGGGCGAATACGCAGTATTTT,TRBV10-3,TRBJ2-3,.,.
CASSASVNTEAFF,TGCGCCAGCAGTGCCAGCGTGAACACTGAAGCTTTCTTT,TRBV10-1,TRBJ1-1,.,few
CASSLDWGQGAGTEAFF,TGTGCCAGCAGCTTAGATTGGGGACAGGGGGCTGGCACTGAAGCTTTCTTT,TRBV7-9,TRBJ1-1,TRBD1,.
CASSLQSGDEQFF,TGCGCCAGCAGCCTACAGAGCGGGGATGAGCAGTTCTTC,TRBV4-3,TRBJ2-1,TRBD2,.
CAQLQAPGRRAGAKNIQYF,TGTGCCCAGCTCCAAGCGCCTGGTCGAAGGGCAGGAGCCAAAAACATTCAGTACTTC,TRBV7-9,TRBJ2-4,.,.
CASGKGASGNTIYF,TGTGCCAGCGGAAAGGGGGCTTCTGGAAACACCATATATTTT,TRBV6-5,TRBJ1-3,TRBD1,.
CASSENRGETQYF,TGTGCCAGTAGTGAAAACAGGGGTGAGACCCAGTACTTC,TRBV19,TRBJ2-5,TRBD1,few
CAWGSQGRREKLFF,TGTGCCTGGGGGTCACAGGGCCGCAGGGAAAAACTGTTTTTT,TRBV30,TRBJ1-4,.,.
CATSSLERDRGTETQYF,TGTGCCACCAGCAGCCTCGAGAGGGACAGGGGGACGGAGACCCAGTACTTC,TRBV15,TRBJ2-5,TRBD1,once
CASSLRWDRVNTEAFF,TGTGCCAGCAGCTTGCGTTGGGACAGAGTGAACACTGAAGCTTTCTTT,TRBV7-3,TRBJ1-1,TRBD1,.
CASSSQGFGYTF,TGTGCCAGCAGCTCACAGGGATTTGGCTACACCTTC,TRBV9,TRBJ1-2,.,once
CASSPRHLQGQETQYF,TGTGCCAGCTCACCACGGCACCTCCAGGGCCAAGAGACCCAGTACTTC,TRBV18,TRBJ2-5,.,once
CASSQERAGGLGTDTQYF,TGCGCCAGCAGCCAAGAACGAGCGGGGGGGCTCGGCACAGATACGCAGTATTTT,TRBV4-3,TRBJ2-3,TRBD2,.
CAISEYRDTNTEAFF,TGTGCCATCAGTGAGTACCGGGACACGAACACTGAAGCTTTCTTT,TRBV10-3,TRBJ1-1,.,.
CASSPDTDTQYF,TGTGCCAGCAGCCCCGACACAGATACGCAGTATTTT,TRBV7-2,TRBJ2-3,.,.
CASSTLGSGANVLTF,TGTGCCAGCAGCACCCTAGGGTCTGGGGCCAACGTCCTGACTTTC,TRBV7-3,TRBJ2-6,.,.
CASSQELGAETQYF,TGCGCCAGCAGCCAAGAACTAGGAGCCGAGACCCAGTACTTC,TRBV4-3,TRBJ2-5,.,.
CASSTGLRETQYF,TGTGCCAGCAGCACTGGACTACGGGAGACCCAGTACTTC,TRBV7-8,TRBJ2-5,.,.
CASSYRTGVSNTEAFF,TGTGCCAGCAGTTACCGGACAGGGGTCTCGAACACTGAAGCTTTCTTT,TRBV6-6,TRBJ1-1,TRBD1,.
CSLRDRLGETQYF,TGCAGCCTCCGTGACAGGCTTGGGGAGACCCAGTACTTC,TRBV29-1,TRBJ2-5,.,.
CASRDRGNEQFF,TGTGCCAGCAGAGACAGGGGAAATGAGCAGTTCTTC,TRBV6-4,TRBJ2-1,TRBD1,.
CASSQWSPNEQFF,TGTGCCAGCAGCCAGTGGTCCCCGAATGAGCAGTTCTTC,TRBV3-1/TRBV3-2,TRBJ2-1,.,.
CASSFRPGLAGAGLDTQYF,TGTGCCAGCAGCTTCCGGCCGGGACTAGCGGGGGCGGGCCTAGATACGCAGTATTTT,TRBV5-6,TRBJ2-3,TRBD2,.
CASSQDPVGTPNEKLFF,TGTGCCAGCAGCCAAGATCCCGTAGGGACGCCTAATGAAAAACTGTTTTTT,TRBV14,TRBJ1-4,.,once
CASSYRAGTGAQETQYF,TGCGCCAGCAGCTATAGAGCCGGGACAGGGGCACAAGAGACCCAGTACTTC,TRBV5-1,TRBJ2-5,TRBD1,.
CASSLLPNEKLFF,TGCGCCAGCAGCTTGTTGCCAAATGAAAAACTGTTTTTT,TRBV5-1,TRBJ1-4,.,.
CASSKATTNYGYTF,TGTGCCAGTAGTAAAGCGACCACTAACTATGGCTACACCTTC,TRBV19,TRBJ1-2,.,.
CASSRDRNTEAFF,TGTGCCAGCAGCCGGGACAGAAACACTGAAGCTTTCTTT,TRBV7-3,TRBJ1-1,TRBD1,few
CASSQDRSDYDEKLFF,TGTGCCAGCAGCCAAGATAGGTCGGACTACGATGAAAAACTGTTTTTT,TRBV4-2,TRBJ1-4,.,.
CASSLLGQPQHF,TGTGCCAGCAGCTTACTGGGTCAGCCCCAGCATTTT,TRBV11-2,TRBJ1-5,.,.
CASSAGLAGGPYNEQFF,TGTGCCAGCAGCGCAGGACTAGCGGGGGGACCCTACAATGAGCAGTTCTTC,TRBV9,TRBJ2-1,TRBD2,.